Listed below are T cell receptor beta chains from one sample, sequenced in a study of blood T cell repertoires in COVID-19. Clones were sequenced by immunoSEQ multiplex PCR, and TCRdb holds only the in-frame ones, with some missing. The sample comprises about 240,000 clones, 81% of which are singletons, and around 7.2% rests with the top ten. The sequencing input was peripheral blood. These receptors were collected from a woman older than 75 with COVID-19, enrolled during active disease. Both conserved end residues are part of each CDR3. A D gene is named only where the DNA matches it firmly. The size of a clone is reported for some rows only, either as once, few or many, or as a class for expanded clones.

v_call,j_call,d_call,clone_size,cdr3_nt,cdr3_aa
TRBV11-3,TRBJ2-3,NA,NA,TGTGCCAGCAGCCGGGCGGGAGATACGCAGTATTTT,CASSRAGDTQYF
TRBV27,TRBJ2-5,TRBD2,NA,TGTGCCAGCAGTCCGGGACTAGCGGGGGAAGAGACCCAGTACTTC,CASSPGLAGEETQYF
TRBV19,TRBJ2-6,NA,once,TGTGCCAGCCAGACAGTTGGGGCCAACGTCCTGACTTTC,CASQTVGANVLTF
TRBV29-1,TRBJ2-5,NA,NA,TGCAGCGTTGAAACTAGCTCGGAGACCCAGTACTTC,CSVETSSETQYF
TRBV5-1,TRBJ1-2,TRBD1,NA,TGCGCCAGCAGCACCCGGACAGGTTTGGGCTATGGCTACACCTTC,CASSTRTGLGYGYTF
TRBV29-1,TRBJ2-3,TRBD1,NA,TGCAGCACCCGGACAGGCCCCACAGATACGCAGTATTTT,CSTRTGPTDTQYF
TRBV5-1,TRBJ1-5,NA,NA,TGCGCCAGCAGCTTGGTCCAGGATCCAGGTCAGCCCCAGCATTTT,CASSLVQDPGQPQHF
TRBV5-1,TRBJ2-1,TRBD2,NA,TGCGCCAGCAGCCGCAGCGGGAGATCCTACAATGAGCAGTTCTTC,CASSRSGRSYNEQFF
TRBV9,TRBJ2-3,NA,NA,TGTGCCAGCAGCGTAGGTCCGATGGTCGGCGTAGGGGGAGATACGCAGTATTTT,CASSVGPMVGVGGDTQYF
TRBV29-1,TRBJ2-1,NA,NA,TGCAGCGGAACTAGTATCAGGTACAATGAGCAGTTCTTC,CSGTSIRYNEQFF
TRBV27,TRBJ1-3,NA,NA,TGTGCCAGCAGGAAGGACAGCCTATACTCTGGAAACACCATATATTTT,CASRKDSLYSGNTIYF
TRBV7-2,TRBJ2-2,TRBD1,NA,TGTGCCAGCAGCTTCCTCCCTACAGGGGTTGATACCGGGGAGCTGTTTTTT,CASSFLPTGVDTGELFF
TRBV7-2,TRBJ2-7,TRBD1,NA,TGTGCCAGCAGCAGCCGGGACAGGGGTAAATACGAGCAGTACTTC,CASSSRDRGKYEQYF
TRBV6-1,TRBJ1-2,TRBD1,once,TGTGCCAGCAGGCCGCCGGGACAGGGGACGAGGGGCTACACCTTC,CASRPPGQGTRGYTF
TRBV11-2,TRBJ2-1,NA,NA,TGTGCCAGCAGCTTATTTACAGGCCACTACAATGAGCAGTTCTTC,CASSLFTGHYNEQFF
TRBV7-2,TRBJ1-2,NA,NA,TGTGCCAGCAGCTTACAGGGGCTTCCATGGATCTATGGCTACACCTTC,CASSLQGLPWIYGYTF
TRBV7-9,TRBJ1-5,NA,many,TGTGCCAGCAGCTTAGGACAAGATAATCAGCCCCAGCATTTT,CASSLGQDNQPQHF
TRBV18,TRBJ1-4,NA,few,TGTGCCAGCTCAGGGCAGTTCGGTGAAAAACTGTTTTTT,CASSGQFGEKLFF
TRBV2,TRBJ2-1,TRBD2,NA,TGTGCCAGCAGTGGGACTAGCTGGGAGCAGTTCTTC,CASSGTSWEQFF
TRBV6-5,TRBJ1-2,NA,NA,TGTGCCGGCAGTTTGTCCGGGACTGGGAACTATGGCTACACCTTC,CAGSLSGTGNYGYTF
TRBV30,TRBJ1-2,TRBD1,once,TGTGCCTGGAGCACCCTGGGACAGGGAGGCATCTATGGCTACACCTTC,CAWSTLGQGGIYGYTF
TRBV24-1,TRBJ1-2,TRBD1,NA,TGTGCCACCAGTGGTGTACCGGGACAGGGGGACTATGGCTACACCTTC,CATSGVPGQGDYGYTF
TRBV12-3/TRBV12-4,TRBJ1-1,TRBD1,few,TGTGCCAGCAGCAAGACAGGGCTCACTGAAGCTTTCTTT,CASSKTGLTEAFF
TRBV7-9,TRBJ1-6,NA,NA,TGTGCCAGCAGCTTGGGGAGTTCACCCCTCCACTTT,CASSLGSSPLHF
TRBV12-3/TRBV12-4,TRBJ1-1,NA,NA,TGTGCCAGCGGTTCCTTGGCCCCAGCTTTCTTT,CASGSLAPAFF
TRBV4-1,TRBJ2-7,TRBD1,NA,TGCGCCAGCAGCCAGGGCAGGGGGCTCGAGTCCTACGAGCAGTACTTC,CASSQGRGLESYEQYF
TRBV27,TRBJ1-5,NA,NA,TGTGCCAGCAGTATCCGGTACGGGATTGGCAATCAGCCCCAGCATTTT,CASSIRYGIGNQPQHF
TRBV10-3,TRBJ1-1,NA,NA,TGTGCCATCAGCCCCGTAATGAACACTGAAGCTTTCTTT,CAISPVMNTEAFF
TRBV19,TRBJ1-3,NA,once,TGTGTCCCCCAGGACTATGGAAACACCATATATTTT,CVPQDYGNTIYF
TRBV5-6,TRBJ1-2,NA,NA,TGTGCCAGCAGCCGGGGGGACGGCGGAGGGATTTTC,CASSRGDGGGIF
TRBV4-2,TRBJ1-1,NA,NA,TGTGCCAGCAGCCAAGATTCGGGAACTAAAAGGGCGAACACTGAAGCTTTCTTT,CASSQDSGTKRANTEAFF
TRBV7-2,TRBJ1-5,TRBD1,NA,TGTGCCAGCAGCTCACCGACAGGGGCAAATCAGCCCCAGCATTTT,CASSSPTGANQPQHF
TRBV5-1,TRBJ2-3,NA,NA,TGCGCCAGCAGCGGGGGACAAGGAGGTTTCGGCACAGATACGCAGTATTTT,CASSGGQGGFGTDTQYF
TRBV25-1,TRBJ2-2,TRBD2,NA,TGTGCCAGCAGTGACCCCGGGGGGAGCAACACCGGGGAGCTGTTTTTT,CASSDPGGSNTGELFF
TRBV30,TRBJ2-5,NA,NA,TGTGCCTGGAGTGTAAATTCAGGGCTTGGAGAGACCCAGTACTTC,CAWSVNSGLGETQYF
TRBV5-1,TRBJ2-7,NA,NA,TGCGCCAGCAGCCAGGAGACAGTTTCCTACGAGCAGTACTTC,CASSQETVSYEQYF
TRBV24-1,TRBJ1-6,TRBD1,NA,TGTGCCACCAGTGAGGCCGGGACAGGGGGCCAAAGGTCACCCCTCCACTTT,CATSEAGTGGQRSPLHF
TRBV28,TRBJ2-7,NA,once,TGTGCCAGCCGCAGTTCTGGGCCACTTTACGAGCAGTACTTC,CASRSSGPLYEQYF
TRBV3-1/TRBV3-2,TRBJ1-5,TRBD1,many,TGTGCCAGCAGCCATACCGGGACAGGGGAGAATCAGCCCCAGCATTTT,CASSHTGTGENQPQHF
TRBV24-1,TRBJ2-3,NA,NA,TGTGCCACCAGTGAACCCGGATCGAGGGCGCAGTATTTT,CATSEPGSRAQYF
TRBV7-2,TRBJ2-1,NA,NA,TGTGCCAGCAGCTTAGTGGTTCAGGGTGAGCAGTTCTTC,CASSLVVQGEQFF
TRBV4-1,TRBJ2-7,NA,once,TGCGCCAGCAGCCCTTACAGTAGCTCCTACGAGCAGTACTTC,CASSPYSSSYEQYF